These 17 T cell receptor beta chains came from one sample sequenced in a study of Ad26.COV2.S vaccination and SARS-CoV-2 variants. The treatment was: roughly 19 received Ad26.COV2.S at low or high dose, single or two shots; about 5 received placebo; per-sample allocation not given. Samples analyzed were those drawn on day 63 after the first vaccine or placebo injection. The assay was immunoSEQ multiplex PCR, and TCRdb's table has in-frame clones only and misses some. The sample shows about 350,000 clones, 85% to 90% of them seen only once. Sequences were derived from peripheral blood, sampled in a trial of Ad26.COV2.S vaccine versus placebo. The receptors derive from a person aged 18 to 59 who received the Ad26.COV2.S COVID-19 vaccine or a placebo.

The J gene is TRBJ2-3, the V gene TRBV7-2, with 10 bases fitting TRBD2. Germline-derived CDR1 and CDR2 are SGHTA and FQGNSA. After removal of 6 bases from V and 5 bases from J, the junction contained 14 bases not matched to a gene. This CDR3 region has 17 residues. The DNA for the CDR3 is TGTGCCAGCAGTTTAAGGGGCCAGCGGGGGGGAAAAGATACGCAGTATTTT. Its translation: CASSLRGQRGGKDTQYF.

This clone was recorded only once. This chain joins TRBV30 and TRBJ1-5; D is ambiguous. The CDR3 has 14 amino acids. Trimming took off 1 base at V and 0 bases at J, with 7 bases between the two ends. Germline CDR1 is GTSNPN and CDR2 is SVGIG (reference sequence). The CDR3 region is CAWSAENSNQPQHF. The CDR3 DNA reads TGTGCCTGGAGTGCTGAGAATAGCAATCAGCCCCAGCATTTT.

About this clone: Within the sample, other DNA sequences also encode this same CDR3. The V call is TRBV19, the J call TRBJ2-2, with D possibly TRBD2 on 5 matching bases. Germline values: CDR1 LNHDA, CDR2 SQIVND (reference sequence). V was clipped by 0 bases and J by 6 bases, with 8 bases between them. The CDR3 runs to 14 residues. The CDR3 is CASSIEGRAGELFF. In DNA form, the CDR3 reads TGTGCCAGTAGTATAGAGGGGAGAGCCGGGGAGCTGTTTTTT.

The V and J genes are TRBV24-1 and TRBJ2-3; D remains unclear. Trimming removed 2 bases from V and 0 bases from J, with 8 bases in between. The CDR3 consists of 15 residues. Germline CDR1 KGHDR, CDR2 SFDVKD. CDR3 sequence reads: CATSDSAFSTDTQYF. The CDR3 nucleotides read TGTGCCACCAGTGATTCAGCGTTTAGCACAGATACGCAGTATTTT.

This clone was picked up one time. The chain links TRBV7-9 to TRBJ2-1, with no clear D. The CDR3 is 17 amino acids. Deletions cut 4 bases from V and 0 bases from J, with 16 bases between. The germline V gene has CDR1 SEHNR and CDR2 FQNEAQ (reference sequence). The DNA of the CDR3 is TGTGCCAGCAGCTCGCCCTTACAGAGGAGCTCCTACAATGAGCAGTTCTTC. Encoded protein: CASSSPLQRSSYNEQFF. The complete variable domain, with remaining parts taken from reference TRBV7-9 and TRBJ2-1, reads DTGVSQNPRHKITKRGQNVTFRCDPISEHNRLYWYRQTLGQGPEFLTYFQNEAQLEKSRLLSDRFSAERPKGSFSTLEIQRTEQGDSAMYLCASSSPLQRSSYNEQFFGPGTRLTVL.

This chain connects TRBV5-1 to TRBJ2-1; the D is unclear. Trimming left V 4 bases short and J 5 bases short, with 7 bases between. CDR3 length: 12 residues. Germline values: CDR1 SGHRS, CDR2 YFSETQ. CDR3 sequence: CASSVLDNEQFF. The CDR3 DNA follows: TGCGCCAGCAGCGTCTTGGACAATGAGCAGTTCTTC.

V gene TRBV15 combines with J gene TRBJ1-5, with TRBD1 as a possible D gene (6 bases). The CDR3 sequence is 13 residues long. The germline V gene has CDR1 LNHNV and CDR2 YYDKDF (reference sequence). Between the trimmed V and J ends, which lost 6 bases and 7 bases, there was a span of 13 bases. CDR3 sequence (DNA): TGTGCCACCAGAGGCAGGGGTGAGCAGCCCCAGCATTTT. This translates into CATRGRGEQPQHF.

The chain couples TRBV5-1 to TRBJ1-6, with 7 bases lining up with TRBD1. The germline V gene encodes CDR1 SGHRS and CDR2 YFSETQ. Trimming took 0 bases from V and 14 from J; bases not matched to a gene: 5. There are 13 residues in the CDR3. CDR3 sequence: CASSLEGQPSLHF. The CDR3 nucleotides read TGCGCCAGCAGCTTGGAGGGACAGCCATCCCTCCACTTT.

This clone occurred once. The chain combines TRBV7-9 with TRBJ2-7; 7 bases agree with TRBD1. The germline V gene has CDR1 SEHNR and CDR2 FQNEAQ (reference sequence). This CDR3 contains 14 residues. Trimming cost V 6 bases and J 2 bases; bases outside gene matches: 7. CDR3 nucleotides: TGTGCCAGCAGTCGGGACAGTCATACCTACGAGCAGTACTTC. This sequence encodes CASSRDSHTYEQYF.

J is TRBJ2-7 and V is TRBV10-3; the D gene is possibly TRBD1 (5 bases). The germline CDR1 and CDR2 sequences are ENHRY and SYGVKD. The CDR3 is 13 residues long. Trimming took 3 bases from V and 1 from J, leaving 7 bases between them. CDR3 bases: TGTGCCATCAGTGAAGGGGCGTCCTACGAGCAGTACTTC. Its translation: CAISEGASYEQYF.

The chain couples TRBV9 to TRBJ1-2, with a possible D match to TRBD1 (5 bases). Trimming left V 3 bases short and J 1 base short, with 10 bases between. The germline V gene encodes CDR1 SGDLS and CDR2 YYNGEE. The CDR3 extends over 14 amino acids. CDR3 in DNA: TGTGCCAGCAGCGGACCGGGGGTTAACTATGGCTACACCTTC. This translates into CASSGPGVNYGYTF.

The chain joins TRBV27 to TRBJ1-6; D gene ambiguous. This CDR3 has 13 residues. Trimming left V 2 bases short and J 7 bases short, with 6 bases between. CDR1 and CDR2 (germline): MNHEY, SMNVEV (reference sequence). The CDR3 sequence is CASSLIGNSPLHF. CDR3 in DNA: TGTGCCAGCAGTTTAATCGGCAATTCACCCCTCCACTTT.

CDR3 DNA: TGTGCCACCAGTGACCAAACTCAAACAGGGTGGCATGAGCAGTTCTTC. It specifies CATSDQTQTGWHEQFF. The genes are TRBV24-1 and TRBJ2-1; tentative D call: TRBD1 (6 bases). Germline V lookup: CDR1 KGHDR, CDR2 SFDVKD. CDR3 length: 16 amino acids. V lost 4 bases, J lost 8 bases, and 20 bases lay in between.

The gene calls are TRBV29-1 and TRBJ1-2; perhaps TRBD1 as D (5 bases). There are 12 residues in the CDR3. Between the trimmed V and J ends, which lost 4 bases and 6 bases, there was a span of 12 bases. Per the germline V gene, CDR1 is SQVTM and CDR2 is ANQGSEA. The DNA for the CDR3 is TGCAGCGTTGCGGGGGATCTCGATGGCTACACCTTC. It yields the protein CSVAGDLDGYTF.

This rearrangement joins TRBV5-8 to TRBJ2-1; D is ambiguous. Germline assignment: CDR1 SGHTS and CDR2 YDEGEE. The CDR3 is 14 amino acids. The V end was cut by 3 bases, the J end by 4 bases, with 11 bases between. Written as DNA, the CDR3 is TGTGCCAGCAGCTCCGGACCCATATACAATGAGCAGTTCTTC. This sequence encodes CASSSGPIYNEQFF.

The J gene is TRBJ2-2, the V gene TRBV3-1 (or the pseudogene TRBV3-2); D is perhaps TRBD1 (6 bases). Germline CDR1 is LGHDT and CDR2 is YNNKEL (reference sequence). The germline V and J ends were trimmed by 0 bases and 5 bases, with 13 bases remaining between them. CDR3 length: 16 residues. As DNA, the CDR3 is TGTGCCAGCAGCCAAGATTTGGGGGCTCGGACCGGGGAGCTGTTTTTT. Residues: CASSQDLGARTGELFF.

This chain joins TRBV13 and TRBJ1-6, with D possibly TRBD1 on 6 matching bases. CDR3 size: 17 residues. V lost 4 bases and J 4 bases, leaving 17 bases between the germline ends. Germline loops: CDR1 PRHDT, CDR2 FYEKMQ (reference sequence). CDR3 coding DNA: TGTGCCAGCAGCTCGACACAGGGCTTGATTTATAATTCACCCCTCCACTTT. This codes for CASSSTQGLIYNSPLHF.